This T cell receptor beta chain is drawn from a study of blood T cell repertoires in COVID-19. This clone came up once. Methods used by the authors: Reference gene primer amplification in the assay estimated nucleated cell counts. Produced via immunoSEQ multiplex PCR; TCRdb's table is partial and in-frame only. V, J and clone size reflect that table, while D and trimming were determined from the DNA. The table has 400,000 to 450,000 clones, approximately 89% seen once; the top ten hold roughly 1.6%. Looked up from germline, CDR1 is SGHRS and CDR2 is YFSETQ. This CDR3 region has 15 residues. V was shortened by 0 bases and J by 4 bases, with 13 bases between the two germline ends.

The gene calls are TRBV5-1 and TRBJ2-5, with D perhaps TRBD1 (7 bases). The clonotype comes from a woman between 40 and 55 years old with COVID-19, enrolled during active disease. Sequencing used peripheral blood. This CDR3 is CASSLGRGLGETQYF. In DNA form, the CDR3 reads TGCGCCAGCAGCTTGGGGAGGGGGCTCGGAGAGACCCAGTACTTC.